This TCR beta chain was observed in a study of shared clonotypes between healthy human individuals. CDR1 is SEHNR and CDR2 is FQNEAQ in the germline V gene (reference sequence). The ends lost 7 bases at V and 9 bases at J; junction bases unmatched: 12. The CDR3 is 15 amino acids. This clone has just a few counts. TCRdb's table, derived via immunoSEQ multiplex PCR, lists solely in-frame clones and lacks some. The sample includes roughly 1,100,000 clones, around 74% of them seen just once. This clonotype was obtained from a man between 18 and 29 years old in good health. The sequenced material came from memory CD4+ T cells sorted from blood. Subset of the sample: CD45RA-negative fraction. The rearrangement links TRBV7-9 to TRBJ2-1; 10 nucleotides agree with TRBD2. The DNA of the CDR3 is TGTGCCAGCACCAAAGGGCTAGCGGGAGTCACTGAGCAGTTCTTC. This codes for CASTKGLAGVTEQFF. Full variable domain (remainder filled in from reference TRBV7-9 and TRBJ2-1): DTGVSQNPRHKITKRGQNVTFRCDPISEHNRLYWYRQTLGQGPEFLTYFQNEAQLEKSRLLSDRFSAERPKGSFSTLEIQRTEQGDSAMYLCASTKGLAGVTEQFFGPGTRLTVL.